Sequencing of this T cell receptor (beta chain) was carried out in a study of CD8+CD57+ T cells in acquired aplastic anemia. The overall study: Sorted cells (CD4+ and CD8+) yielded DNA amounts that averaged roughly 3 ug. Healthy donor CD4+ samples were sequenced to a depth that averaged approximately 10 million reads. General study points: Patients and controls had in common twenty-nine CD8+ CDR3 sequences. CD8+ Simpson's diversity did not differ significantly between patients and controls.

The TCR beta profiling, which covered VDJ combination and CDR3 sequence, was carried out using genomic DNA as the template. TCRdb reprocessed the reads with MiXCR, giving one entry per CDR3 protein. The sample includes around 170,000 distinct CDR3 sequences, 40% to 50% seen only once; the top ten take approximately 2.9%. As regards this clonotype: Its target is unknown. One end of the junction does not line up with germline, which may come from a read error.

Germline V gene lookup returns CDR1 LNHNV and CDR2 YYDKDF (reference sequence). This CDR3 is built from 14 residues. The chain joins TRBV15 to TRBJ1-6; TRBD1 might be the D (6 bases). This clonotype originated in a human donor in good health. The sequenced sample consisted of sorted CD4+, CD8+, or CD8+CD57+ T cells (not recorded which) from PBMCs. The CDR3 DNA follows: TGTGCCACGTCCCGGGGGGCCGTTGATTCACCCCACCACTTT. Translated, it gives CATSRGAVDSPHHF.